A selection of T cell receptor beta chains follows, all from one sample in a study of blood T cell repertoires in COVID-19. Clones were read by immunoSEQ multiplex PCR, and TCRdb kept only the in-frame ones, dropping some. The top ten hold under 5% of the sample, which has almost 350,000 clones, approximately 89% seen once. Sequenced sample: peripheral blood. These receptors all stem from a woman between 55 and 75 years old with COVID-19, enrolled during active disease. The CDR3 runs from the conserved cysteine through the conserved F or W.

CDR3aa,len,v_gene,j_gene
CASSLGPYSNQPQHF,15,TRBV27,TRBJ1-5
CASSLERTGLGYTF,14,TRBV11-2,TRBJ1-2
CASSPFRDTGELFF,14,TRBV18,TRBJ2-2
CASSASGGRGNTIYF,15,TRBV11-2,TRBJ1-3
CAHHSGNTIYF,11,TRBV30,TRBJ1-3
CASRIYRNSPLHF,13,TRBV14,TRBJ1-6
CASSQVGAGTYEQYF,15,TRBV3-1/TRBV3-2,TRBJ2-7
CASRNQGQISQPQHF,15,TRBV19,TRBJ1-5
CASRTGTGGFYEQYF,15,TRBV7-3,TRBJ2-7
CASSSRTGDYNEQFF,15,TRBV5-4,TRBJ2-1
CASSPTRGEAFF,12,TRBV12-3/TRBV12-4,TRBJ1-1
CASTLSGTGDYGYTF,15,TRBV6-6,TRBJ1-2
CASSDQSAGNTIYF,14,TRBV3-1/TRBV3-2,TRBJ1-3
CASSYRDLSYEQYF,14,TRBV2,TRBJ2-7
CASSPGTGGLGYTF,14,TRBV7-9,TRBJ1-2
CASSKEDSLMAQYF,14,TRBV21-1,TRBJ2-5
CASSFITGVTNYGYTF,16,TRBV28,TRBJ1-2
CASSQKTGGIYGYTF,15,TRBV14,TRBJ1-2
CASSFLDSPGSENYGYTF,18,TRBV5-6,TRBJ1-2
CASRYDRVTEAFF,13,TRBV6-5,TRBJ1-1
CASSFTIGGGSYEQYF,16,TRBV7-2,TRBJ2-7
CASSVGWGGDNQPQHF,16,TRBV9,TRBJ1-5
CASSLDGDGYTF,12,TRBV12-3/TRBV12-4,TRBJ1-2
CASSPNWGGSNQPQHF,16,TRBV3-1/TRBV3-2,TRBJ1-5
CASSYAGGREQYF,13,TRBV6-5,TRBJ2-7
CASSQQINTGELFF,14,TRBV4-1,TRBJ2-2
CASRTGGYEQYF,12,TRBV2,TRBJ2-7
CASSAGGISEKLFF,14,TRBV19,TRBJ1-4
CASSFLQVKGDSNQPQHF,18,TRBV19,TRBJ1-5
CASSQGSGTGRGNKEKLFF,19,TRBV4-1,TRBJ1-4
CSAAFQNTIYF,11,TRBV20-1,TRBJ1-3
CASSGQALGYSNQPQHF,17,TRBV6-1,TRBJ1-5
CASSALGTGGSHYGYTF,17,TRBV18,TRBJ1-2
CASGLAPPEGNYGYTF,16,TRBV12-5,TRBJ1-2
CASSRIGTGGEQYF,14,TRBV19,TRBJ2-7
CAIRRSDKYGYTF,13,TRBV10-3,TRBJ1-2
CASSQPGQGAYEQYF,15,TRBV4-1,TRBJ2-7
CASSLESGAYNEQFF,15,TRBV5-1,TRBJ2-1
CASSLVGVDSPLHF,14,TRBV7-2,TRBJ1-6
CASSYSRQAPGEQFF,15,TRBV6-5,TRBJ2-1
CASSLDRGAPQHF,13,TRBV12-3/TRBV12-4,TRBJ1-5
CASSEAGRANSPLHF,15,TRBV6-1,TRBJ1-6
CASRPTGGGGYTF,13,TRBV28,TRBJ1-2
CASSQGWTGDQPQHF,15,TRBV3-1/TRBV3-2,TRBJ1-5
CASVRGRELFF,11,TRBV19,TRBJ2-2